One and the same sample provided the 11 T cell receptor beta chains below, sequenced in a study of blood T cell repertoires in COVID-19. Repertoires were generated with immunoSEQ multiplex PCR, while TCRdb's copy carries only in-frame clones and drops some. The sample includes more than 90,000 clones, less than 85% of them seen just once. Sequencing used peripheral blood. Source of these receptors: a human donor in a cohort sampled during active COVID-19.

The genes are TRBV6-5 and TRBJ2-1; D uncertain. The V gene's germline CDR1 is MNHEY and CDR2 SVGAGI. This CDR3 spans 11 amino acids. The germline V and J ends were trimmed by 5 bases and 4 bases, with 3 bases remaining between them. CDR3 sequence: CASSRYNEQFF. The CDR3 coding sequence is TGTGCCAGCAGTCGTTACAATGAGCAGTTCTTC.

The chain couples TRBV15 to TRBJ2-2, with D possibly matching TRBD1 (6 bases). CDR3 length equals 18 residues. Germline V lookup: CDR1 LNHNV, CDR2 YYDKDF (reference sequence). V was clipped by 2 bases and J by 3 bases, with 19 bases between them. The CDR3 sequence is CATSRNHRERQHTGELFF. DNA for the CDR3: TGTGCCACCAGCAGAAACCACAGGGAACGTCAGCACACCGGGGAGCTGTTTTTT.

This clone was counted between two and nine times. The chain combines TRBV29-1 with TRBJ1-2; 11 bases fit TRBD1. The CDR3 contains 14 residues. V lost 6 bases and J lost 4; bases outside the gene matches: 7. From germline, CDR1 is SQVTM and CDR2 ANQGSEA. CDR3 amino acids: CSVEGTGGTYGYTF. The CDR3, as DNA: TGCAGCGTAGAGGGGACAGGGGGGACCTATGGCTACACCTTC.

A single count supports this clone. V usage is TRBV2 and J usage is TRBJ1-2, with D uncertain. The CDR3 runs 14 residues. The germline CDR1 and CDR2 sequences are SNHLY and FYNNEI. Trimming shortened V by 3 bases and J by 4 bases, and 12 bases separated the two germline ends. The CDR3 bases are TGTGCCAGCAGTGACTCCTTAAATCCCTATGGCTACACCTTC. Translated, it gives CASSDSLNPYGYTF.

V gene TRBV9 combines with J gene TRBJ2-2; D unresolved. The germline CDR1 and CDR2 sequences are SGDLS and YYNGEE. The length of the CDR3 is 15 residues. V gave up 0 bases and J gave up 0 bases, with 6 bases separating them. This chain's CDR3 is CASSVVPTNTGELFF. Written as DNA, the CDR3 is TGTGCCAGCAGCGTAGTTCCCACGAACACCGGGGAGCTGTTTTTT.

This rearrangement joins TRBV10-1 to TRBJ1-1, with 8 positions matching TRBD1. J lost 6 bases, V lost 6 bases, and 9 bases had no gene match. The CDR3 has 14 amino acids. Per the germline V gene, CDR1 is WNHNN and CDR2 is SYGVQD (reference sequence). CDR3 loop: CASRQDRGVPEAFF. CDR3 coding DNA: TGCGCCAGCAGACAAGACAGGGGTGTCCCTGAAGCTTTCTTT.

The chain employs TRBV3-1 (or the pseudogene TRBV3-2) and TRBJ2-5; 8 bases line up with TRBD2. The CDR3 is made up of 17 amino acids. Germline CDR1 LGHDT, CDR2 YNNKEL (reference sequence). V shed 1 base and J 5 bases; nucleotides not matched to a gene: 12. CDR3 sequence: CASSQGGWVGRGETQYF. The CDR3 bases are TGTGCCAGCAGCCAAGGGGGCTGGGTCGGGAGGGGCGAGACCCAGTACTTC.

This clone was detected only a few times. The chain carries TRBV15 and TRBJ1-1; possible D gene TRBD1, 6 bases. The CDR3 covers 15 residues. The germline V gene encodes CDR1 LNHNV and CDR2 YYDKDF (reference sequence). The V and J ends lost 3 bases and 0 bases respectively, with 11 bases between them. The CDR3 protein is CATSRGDNMNTEAFF. CDR3 sequence (DNA): TGTGCCACCAGCAGGGGGGACAACATGAACACTGAAGCTTTCTTT.

This clone was picked up one time. The chain employs TRBV4-1 and TRBJ1-6; 8 bases line up with TRBD1. CDR3 size: 15 residues. V gave up 2 bases and J gave up 10 bases; unmatched junction bases: 7. Germline CDR1 MGHRA, CDR2 YSYEKL. The CDR3 loop reads CASSQPDRVDSPLHF. The CDR3, as DNA: TGCGCCAGCAGCCAACCGGACAGGGTGGACTCACCCCTCCACTTT.

This clone was observed a handful of times. This chain links TRBV2 with TRBJ1-5; a weak D match, TRBD1 (6 bases). The CDR3 totals 14 residues. The germline V and J ends were trimmed by 6 bases and 3 bases, with 12 bases remaining between them. In germline, CDR1 is SNHLY, CDR2 FYNNEI. The CDR3 sequence is CASSVTGNNQPQHF. In nucleotides, the CDR3 is TGTGCCAGCAGCGTAACAGGGAACAATCAGCCCCAGCATTTT.

The chain recombines TRBV25-1 with TRBJ1-2; D uncertain. This CDR3 has 13 amino acids. The ends were cut back, 4 bases at V and 0 bases at J, with 6 bases in the middle. CDR1 is MGHDK, CDR2 SYGVNS, per germline. The CDR3 here is CASSATANYGYTF. The DNA for the CDR3 is TGTGCCAGCAGTGCAACAGCTAACTATGGCTACACCTTC.